The 10 T cell receptor beta chains listed next were all sequenced from one sample in a study of technical replicates of blood from a handful of donors. The table came from immunoSEQ multiplex PCR; TCRdb's copy has only in-frame clones and leaves some out. The sample gives 65,000 to 90,000 clones, approximately 98% of which show up once; roughly 0.2% is in the top ten. The source material was T cells isolated from PBMCs. These TCRs come from a human donor in good health.

The rearrangement uses TRBV11-3 and TRBJ2-5; TRBD1 aligns across 7 bases. CDR1 and CDR2 (germline): SGHNT, YENEEA. The CDR3 loop spans 13 amino acids. V lost 4 bases to trimming and J lost 5 bases; unmatched junction nucleotides: 4. The CDR3: CASSSPRGETQYF. CDR3 bases: TGTGCCAGCAGCTCCCCCAGGGGGGAGACCCAGTACTTC.

The V and J genes are TRBV7-6 and TRBJ2-2; 11 positions match TRBD2. The CDR3 loop spans 18 amino acids. Trimming at V came to 5 bases and at J to 4 bases, leaving 12 bases not matched to a gene. The germline gives CDR1 SGHVS, CDR2 FNYEAQ. Here the CDR3 DNA reads TGTGCCAGCAGCCCTCGCCTAGCGGGAGGTTCGGGCACCGGGGAGCTGTTTTTT. It translates to CASSPRLAGGSGTGELFF.

The rearrangement uses TRBV5-6 and TRBJ2-7; TRBD2 matches 7 bases. The CDR3 is made up of 13 amino acids. CDR1 is SGHDT, CDR2 YYEEEE, per germline. V shed 5 bases and J 3 bases; nucleotides not matched to a gene: 5. CDR3 loop: CASSWSGIYEQYF. The CDR3 coding sequence is TGTGCCAGCAGTTGGAGCGGGATCTACGAGCAGTACTTC. Full variable domain (remainder filled in from reference TRBV5-6 and TRBJ2-7): DAGVTQSPTHLIKTRGQQVTLRCSPKSGHDTVSWYQQALGQGPQFIFQYYEEEERQRGNFPDRFSGHQFPNYSSELNVNALLLGDSALYLCASSWSGIYEQYFGPGTRLTVT.

Of note for this clone: This sample also contains other DNA sequences that code for the same CDR3. This chain uses TRBV19 with TRBJ2-7; 11 positions agree with TRBD2. The CDR3 runs 14 residues. V lost 8 bases to trimming and J lost 4 bases; unmatched junction nucleotides: 7. Germline V gene data show CDR1 as LNHDA and CDR2 as SQIVND (reference sequence). CDR3 region: CASSLAGGPYEQYF. In nucleotides, the CDR3 is TGTGCCAGTTCGTTAGCGGGAGGGCCGTACGAGCAGTACTTC.

The rearrangement uses TRBV6-5 and TRBJ2-5; the D gene is possibly TRBD2 (5 bases). Germline V gene sequence: CDR1 MNHEY, CDR2 SVGAGI. V was clipped by 6 bases and J by 0 bases, with 8 bases between them. CDR3 length: 13 amino acids. CDR3 sequence: CASRSGNQETQYF. In DNA, the CDR3 is TGTGCCAGCAGGTCGGGGAACCAAGAGACCCAGTACTTC.

This rearrangement joins TRBV28 to TRBJ1-5; the match to TRBD1 covers 9 bases. From germline, CDR1 is MDHEN and CDR2 SYDVKM. V shed 6 bases, J shed 8 bases, and the junction held 14 bases outside the gene matches. The CDR3 is 16 amino acids. CDR3 nucleotides: TGTGCCAGCAGAACAGGGGGCGGGAGGCAGGTGGAGCCCCAGCATTTT. Translated: CASRTGGGRQVEPQHF.

The chain has TRBV28 and TRBJ2-2; 7 bases line up with TRBD2. V was clipped by 6 bases and J by 4 bases; unmatched bases: 5. The CDR3 sequence is 14 residues long. CDR1 is MDHEN and CDR2 is SYDVKM in the germline V gene. The CDR3 bases are TGTGCCAGCAGGGCGGGGGAGGTCACCGGGGAGCTGTTTTTT. Amino acids: CASRAGEVTGELFF. Together with reference TRBV28 and TRBJ2-2, the CDR3 gives the full variable domain: DVKVTQSSRYLVKRTGEKVFLECVQDMDHENMFWYRQDPGLGLRLIYFSYDVKMKEKGDIPEGYSVSREKKERFSLILESASTNQTSMYLCASRAGEVTGELFFGEGSRLTVL.

In DNA, the CDR3 is TGTGCCATCAGTGAGAGAGGGCGGGAGAGGGAAGAGACCCAGTACTTC. Protein product: CAISERGREREETQYF. This rearrangement joins TRBV10-3 to TRBJ2-5; 7 bases map to TRBD2. The CDR3 contains 16 residues. Germline V CDR1 and CDR2: ENHRY, SYGVKD. J was trimmed by 3 bases and V by 2 bases; bases with no gene match: 9.

The CDR3 sequence is CAISELEEKLFF. For the CDR3, the DNA is TGTGCCATCAGTGAACTCGAGGAAAAACTGTTTTTT. This sequence joins TRBV10-3 and TRBJ1-4, with D uncertain. The CDR3 has 12 residues. Trimming stripped 3 bases from V and 8 bases from J, with 7 bases between. Germline loops: CDR1 ENHRY, CDR2 SYGVKD.

The V and J genes are TRBV5-4 and TRBJ1-1; 7 bases match TRBD1. This CDR3 is 15 amino acids long. The V gene end was trimmed by 3 bases and the J gene end by 0 bases; junction bases not matched to a gene: 5. Germline CDR1 SGHNT, CDR2 YYREEE (reference sequence). The CDR3 DNA is TGTGCCAGCAGCTCCAGGGGGGTACTGAACACTGAAGCTTTCTTT. Protein sequence: CASSSRGVLNTEAFF.